A selection of T cell receptor beta chains follows, all from one sample in a study of beta chain features in type 1 diabetes. Assay used: immunoSEQ multiplex PCR; TCRdb lists only in-frame clones, some missing. The table includes under 400,000 clones, 12% to 15% detected once. The material sequenced was central memory CD4+ T cells from blood. The receptors stem from a man aged 25 to 40 in good health. The CDR3 runs from the conserved cysteine through the conserved F or W. A D gene is named only where the DNA matches it firmly. Part of the rows lack a size; the others show once, few, many or a class for expanded clones.

V: TRBV7-2
D: TRBD2
size: NA
J: TRBJ2-3
CDR3: CASGLAGGGADTQYF
DNA: TGTGCCAGCGGACTAGCGGGGGGCGGGGCAGATACGCAGTATTTT

V: TRBV11-2
D: NA
size: NA
J: TRBJ1-1
CDR3: CASSLGGEAFF
DNA: TGTGCCAGCAGCTTAGGAGGGGAAGCTTTCTTT

V: TRBV2
D: NA
size: few
J: TRBJ2-2
CDR3: CASSLDRSNTGELFF
DNA: TGTGCCAGCAGCCTTGACAGATCGAACACCGGGGAGCTGTTTTTT

V: TRBV6-5
D: NA
size: few
J: TRBJ2-1
CDR3: CASSYSSAGRYEQFF
DNA: TGTGCCAGCAGTTACTCTTCCGCTGGCAGGTATGAGCAGTTCTTC

V: TRBV7-2
D: NA
size: NA
J: TRBJ2-7
CDR3: CASSWGYEQYF
DNA: TGTGCCAGCAGCTGGGGGTACGAGCAGTACTTC

V: TRBV6-5
D: TRBD1
size: few
J: TRBJ1-6
CDR3: CASGAGGPNSPLHF
DNA: TGTGCCAGCGGAGCAGGGGGCCCCAATTCACCCCTCCACTTT

V: TRBV7-2
D: TRBD1
size: few
J: TRBJ2-1
CDR3: CASSPPGQGLYEQFF
DNA: TGTGCCAGCAGCCCACCGGGACAGGGGTTGTATGAGCAGTTCTTC

V: TRBV7-9
D: NA
size: NA
J: TRBJ2-1
CDR3: CASSLSGRYNEQFF
DNA: TGTGCCAGCAGCTTAAGTGGCAGGTACAATGAGCAGTTCTTC

V: TRBV18
D: NA
size: NA
J: TRBJ1-2
CDR3: CASSPPEGSYGYTF
DNA: TGTGCCAGCTCACCACCGGAGGGATCCTATGGCTACACCTTC

V: TRBV11-2
D: NA
size: few
J: TRBJ2-3
CDR3: CASSPEQETDTQYF
DNA: TGTGCCAGCAGCCCCGAACAGGAAACAGATACGCAGTATTTT

V: TRBV18
D: TRBD2
size: NA
J: TRBJ2-3
CDR3: CASSPPRSGSTDTQYF
DNA: TGTGCCAGCTCACCCCCGCGCAGCGGGAGTACAGATACGCAGTATTTT

V: TRBV6-5
D: TRBD2
size: NA
J: TRBJ2-5
CDR3: CASSYKRGGLETQYF
DNA: TGTGCCAGCAGTTATAAGCGGGGGGGCTTAGAGACCCAGTACTTC

V: TRBV27
D: NA
size: NA
J: TRBJ2-7
CDR3: CASSTVLRGKGYEQYF
DNA: TGTGCCAGCAGTACCGTACTCAGGGGTAAGGGCTACGAGCAGTACTTC

V: TRBV6-6
D: TRBD1
size: NA
J: TRBJ1-5
CDR3: CASSYSGQRSNQPQHF
DNA: TGTGCCAGCAGTTACTCGGGACAGAGGAGCAATCAGCCCCAGCATTTT

V: TRBV7-2
D: NA
size: many
J: TRBJ2-1
CDR3: CASSLTRPDGEQFF
DNA: TGTGCCAGCAGCTTGACCCGTCCAGATGGTGAGCAGTTCTTC

V: TRBV30
D: NA
size: few
J: TRBJ2-2
CDR3: CAWGVDSYTGELFF
DNA: TGTGCCTGGGGCGTGGACAGCTACACCGGGGAGCTGTTTTTT

V: TRBV2
D: TRBD1
size: NA
J: TRBJ2-5
CDR3: CASSEVAETGKETQYF
DNA: TGTGCCAGCAGTGAAGTGGCCGAGACAGGGAAAGAGACCCAGTACTTC

V: TRBV7-7
D: TRBD2
size: few
J: TRBJ2-3
CDR3: CASSFPSGRGDTQYF
DNA: TGTGCTAGCAGCTTTCCTAGCGGGCGAGGGGATACGCAGTATTTT

V: TRBV4-3
D: NA
size: few
J: TRBJ1-2
CDR3: CASSHNTGRGYGYTF
DNA: TGCGCCAGCAGCCACAATACGGGACGCGGCTATGGCTACACCTTC

V: TRBV9
D: TRBD1
size: NA
J: TRBJ1-1
CDR3: CASSVEMGQGNTEAFF
DNA: TGTGCCAGCAGCGTAGAAATGGGACAGGGTAACACTGAAGCTTTCTTT

V: TRBV2
D: NA
size: many
J: TRBJ2-1
CDR3: CASRGLSYNEQFF
DNA: TGTGCCAGCAGGGGGCTTTCCTACAATGAGCAGTTCTTC

V: TRBV2
D: NA
size: few
J: TRBJ1-1
CDR3: CASSPDTVAGMNTEAFF
DNA: TGTGCCAGCAGTCCCGACACCGTAGCGGGCATGAACACTGAAGCTTTCTTT

V: TRBV11-3
D: TRBD2
size: NA
J: TRBJ2-3
CDR3: CASSSTSGYTDTQYF
DNA: TGTGCCAGCAGCTCCACTAGCGGGTACACAGATACGCAGTATTTT

V: TRBV29-1
D: NA
size: few
J: TRBJ2-3
CDR3: CSVGRSSSTDTQYF
DNA: TGCAGCGTAGGCAGATCATCTAGCACAGATACGCAGTATTTT

V: TRBV7-2
D: NA
size: NA
J: TRBJ1-5
CDR3: CASSLDLGPQHF
DNA: TGTGCCAGCAGCTTAGATCTGGGGCCCCAGCATTTT

V: TRBV2
D: TRBD2
size: NA
J: TRBJ2-5
CDR3: CASSGGLAVQETQYF
DNA: TGTGCCAGCAGTGGAGGACTAGCGGTACAAGAGACCCAGTACTTC

V: TRBV30
D: TRBD2
size: NA
J: TRBJ2-5
CDR3: CAWSFLRGMAGGHQETQYF
DNA: TGTGCCTGGAGCTTCCTCAGGGGGATGGCGGGAGGGCACCAAGAGACCCAGTACTTC

V: TRBV2
D: TRBD1
size: NA
J: TRBJ1-1
CDR3: CASSYGQGGGLFAFF
DNA: TGTGCCAGCAGTTACGGACAGGGCGGTGGACTCTTCGCTTTCTTT

V: TRBV5-4
D: NA
size: few
J: TRBJ1-1
CDR3: CASSLLVMAEAFF
DNA: TGTGCCAGCAGCTTATTGGTTATGGCTGAAGCTTTCTTT

V: TRBV6-5
D: NA
size: NA
J: TRBJ2-2
CDR3: CASTTGTWGLFF
DNA: TGTGCCAGCACCACAGGGACGTGGGGGCTGTTTTTT

V: TRBV7-8
D: NA
size: few
J: TRBJ2-4
CDR3: CASSPGRQSAKNIQYF
DNA: TGTGCCAGCAGCCCCGGGCGACAGTCAGCCAAAAACATTCAGTACTTC

V: TRBV7-8
D: NA
size: few
J: TRBJ2-1
CDR3: CASSLIGVGKNEQFF
DNA: TGTGCCAGCAGCTTAATTGGTGTTGGGAAAAATGAGCAGTTCTTC

V: TRBV9
D: TRBD2
size: NA
J: TRBJ2-1
CDR3: CASSFTSGSFHEQFF
DNA: TGTGCCAGCAGCTTTACTAGCGGGAGTTTCCATGAGCAGTTCTTC

V: TRBV5-1
D: NA
size: few
J: TRBJ1-2
CDR3: CASSILDSRDGYTF
DNA: TGCGCCAGCAGCATCCTCGACAGCCGCGATGGCTACACCTTC

V: TRBV11-2
D: TRBD1
size: NA
J: TRBJ2-5
CDR3: CASAPGQRVIMAGTQYF
DNA: TGTGCCAGCGCGCCGGGACAGAGAGTTATAATGGCGGGGACCCAGTACTTC

V: TRBV7-2
D: NA
size: few
J: TRBJ1-2
CDR3: CASSAKGGYGYTF
DNA: TGTGCCAGCAGCGCGAAGGGGGGCTATGGCTACACCTTC

V: TRBV19
D: NA
size: NA
J: TRBJ2-3
CDR3: CASSTGRTDTQYF
DNA: TGTGCCAGTAGTACGGGGCGCACAGATACGCAGTATTTT

V: TRBV7-9
D: TRBD2
size: NA
J: TRBJ2-5
CDR3: CASSLSGGLKETQYF
DNA: TGTGCCAGCAGTTTGAGCGGGGGACTTAAAGAGACCCAGTACTTC

V: TRBV19
D: TRBD1
size: NA
J: TRBJ1-2
CDR3: CASTDRGGYGYTF
DNA: TGTGCCAGCACGGACAGGGGTGGCTATGGCTACACCTTC

V: TRBV10-2
D: NA
size: NA
J: TRBJ1-5
CDR3: CASRALGSLDQPQHF
DNA: TGCGCCAGCAGGGCCCTGGGCAGCCTCGATCAGCCCCAGCATTTT

V: TRBV7-4
D: NA
size: NA
J: TRBJ1-2
CDR3: CASSLGTGNYGYTF
DNA: TGTGCCAGCAGCTTAGGAACAGGGAACTATGGCTACACCTTC